Each of the 3 T cell receptor beta chains below was sequenced from the same sample in a study of T cells in severe cutaneous drug reactions. The iRepertoire multiplex PCR system with TCR subtype-specific primers built both bulk and single-cell libraries. TCRdb derives one entry per CDR3 protein from the multiplex PCR reads, leaving out DNA. Recorded for this sample: 9,000 to 13,000 distinct CDR3 sequences. Carbamazepine had induced Stevens-Johnson syndrome or toxic epidermal necrolysis in the sequenced donors. What was sequenced was cells from a skin blister. Receptors originate from a human donor with Stevens-Johnson syndrome, a severe cutaneous drug reaction.

This rearrangement joins TRBV20-1 to TRBJ2-5; with no DNA, the TCRdb D assignment of TRBD1 cannot be verified. Germline CDR1 DFQATT, CDR2 SNEGSKA (reference sequence). The CDR3 contains 16 residues. This chain's CDR3 is CSASGTGGEAIETQYF.

The V and J genes are TRBV29-1 and TRBJ2-1; TCRdb outputs TRBD1, but without DNA this stays unchecked. Germline V gene sequence: CDR1 SQVTM, CDR2 ANQGSEA. The CDR3 has 13 residues. The CDR3 here is CSVDAGSKNEQFF.

CDR3 protein: CIGKGNTEAFF. This rearrangement joins TRBV29-1 to TRBJ1-1. The CDR3 totals 11 residues. Germline V gene sequence: CDR1 SQVTM, CDR2 ANQGSEA.